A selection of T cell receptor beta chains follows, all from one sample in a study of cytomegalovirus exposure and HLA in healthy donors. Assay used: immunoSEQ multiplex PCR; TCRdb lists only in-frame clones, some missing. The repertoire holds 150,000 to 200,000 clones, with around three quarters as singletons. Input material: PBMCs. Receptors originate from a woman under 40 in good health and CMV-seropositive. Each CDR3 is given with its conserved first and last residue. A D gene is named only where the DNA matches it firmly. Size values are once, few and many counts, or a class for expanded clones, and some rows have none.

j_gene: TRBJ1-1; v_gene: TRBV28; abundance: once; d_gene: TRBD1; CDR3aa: CASSPRGAGLAEAFF; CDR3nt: TGTGCCAGCAGCCCCAGGGGGGCAGGGTTGGCTGAAGCTTTCTTT
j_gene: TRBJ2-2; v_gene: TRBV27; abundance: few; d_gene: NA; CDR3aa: CASSLNSRVTGELFF; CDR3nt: TGTGCCAGCAGTCTAAACTCCAGGGTCACCGGGGAGCTGTTTTTT
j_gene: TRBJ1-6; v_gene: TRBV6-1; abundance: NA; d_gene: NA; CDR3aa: CASSDRTVADSPLHF; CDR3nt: TGTGCCAGCAGTGACCGGACAGTGGCCGATTCACCCCTCCACTTT
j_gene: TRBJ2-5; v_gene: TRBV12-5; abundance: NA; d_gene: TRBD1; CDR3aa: CASGFGQGVGETQYF; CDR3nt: TGTGCTAGTGGTTTCGGACAGGGGGTAGGAGAGACCCAGTACTTC
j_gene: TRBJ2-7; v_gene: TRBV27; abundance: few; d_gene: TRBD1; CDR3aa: CASSPGQLSSYEQYF; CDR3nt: TGTGCCAGCAGTCCGGGACAGTTGAGCTCCTACGAGCAGTACTTC
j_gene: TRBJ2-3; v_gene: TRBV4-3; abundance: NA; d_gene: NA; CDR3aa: CASSQEWGAGAADTQYF; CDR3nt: TGCGCCAGCAGCCAAGAGTGGGGGGCGGGAGCGGCAGATACGCAGTATTTT
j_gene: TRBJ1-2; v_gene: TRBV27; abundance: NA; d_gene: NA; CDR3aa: CASSPETGVDYGYTF; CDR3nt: TGTGCCAGCAGTCCCGAGACAGGAGTGGACTATGGCTACACCTTC
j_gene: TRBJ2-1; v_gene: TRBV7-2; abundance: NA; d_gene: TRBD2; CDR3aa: CASSKGTSGGNEQFF; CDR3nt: TGTGCCAGCAGCAAGGGGACTAGCGGGGGCAATGAGCAGTTCTTC
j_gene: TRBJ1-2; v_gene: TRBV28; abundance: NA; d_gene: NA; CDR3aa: CASSFQGGVSIYGYTF; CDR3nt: TGTGCCAGCAGTTTCCAGGGCGGAGTATCTATCTATGGCTACACCTTC
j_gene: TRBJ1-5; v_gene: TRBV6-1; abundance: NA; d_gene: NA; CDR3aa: CASSIPGGGSQPQHF; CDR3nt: TGTGCCAGCAGTATCCCCGGGGGAGGAAGTCAGCCCCAGCATTTT
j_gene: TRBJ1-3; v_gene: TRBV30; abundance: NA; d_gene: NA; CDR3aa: CAWSDILGNTIYF; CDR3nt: TGTGCCTGGAGCGACATTCTTGGAAACACCATATATTTT
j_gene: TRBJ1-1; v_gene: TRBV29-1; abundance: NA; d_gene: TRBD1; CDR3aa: CSVGRGQNTEAFF; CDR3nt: TGCAGCGTTGGAAGGGGGCAGAACACTGAAGCTTTCTTT
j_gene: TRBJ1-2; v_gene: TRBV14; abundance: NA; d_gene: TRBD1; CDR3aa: CASSQEDRGANYGYTF; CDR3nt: TGTGCCAGCAGCCAAGAAGACAGGGGAGCTAACTATGGCTACACCTTC
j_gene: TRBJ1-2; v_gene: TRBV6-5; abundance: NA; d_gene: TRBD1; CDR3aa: CASSYGARGSLWRYTF; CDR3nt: TGTGCCAGCAGTTACGGTGCCAGGGGGTCCCTATGGCGCTACACCTTC
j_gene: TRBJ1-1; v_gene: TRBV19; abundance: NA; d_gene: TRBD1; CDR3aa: CASSPRTGNTEAFF; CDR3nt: TGTGCCAGTAGCCCTAGGACAGGGAACACTGAAGCTTTCTTT
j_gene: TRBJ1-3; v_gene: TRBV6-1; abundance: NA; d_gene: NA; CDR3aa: CASTVAGNTIYF; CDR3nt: TGTGCCAGTACAGTTGCTGGAAACACCATATATTTT
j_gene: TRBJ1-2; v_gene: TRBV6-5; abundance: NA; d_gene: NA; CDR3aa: CASKTGAYGYTF; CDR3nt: TGTGCCAGCAAGACAGGTGCCTATGGCTACACCTTC
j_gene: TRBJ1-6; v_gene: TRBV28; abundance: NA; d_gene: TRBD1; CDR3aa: CASSPDRGGSPLHF; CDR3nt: TGTGCCAGCAGCCCGGACAGGGGTGGTTCACCCCTCCACTTT
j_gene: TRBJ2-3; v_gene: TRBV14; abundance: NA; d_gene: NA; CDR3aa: CASSQYAGAGTQYF; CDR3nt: TGTGCCAGCAGCCAATATGCAGGTGCGGGTACGCAGTATTTT
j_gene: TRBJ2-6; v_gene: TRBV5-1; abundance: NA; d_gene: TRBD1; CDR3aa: CASSAGGTGANVLTF; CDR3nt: TGCGCCAGCAGCGCAGGGGGCACCGGGGCCAACGTCCTGACTTTC
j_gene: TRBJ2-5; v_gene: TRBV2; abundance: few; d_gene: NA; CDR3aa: CASSEARLEWETQYF; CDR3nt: TGTGCCAGCAGTGAAGCGCGGCTAGAGTGGGAGACCCAGTACTTC
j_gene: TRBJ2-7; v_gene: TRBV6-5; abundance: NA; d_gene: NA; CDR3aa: CASSYPWEPYEQYF; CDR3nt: TGTGCCAGCAGTTATCCTTGGGAGCCCTACGAGCAGTACTTC
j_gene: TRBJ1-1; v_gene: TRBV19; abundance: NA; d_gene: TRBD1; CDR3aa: CASRDRGSYTEAFF; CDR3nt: TGTGCCAGTAGGGACAGGGGGTCCTACACTGAAGCTTTCTTT
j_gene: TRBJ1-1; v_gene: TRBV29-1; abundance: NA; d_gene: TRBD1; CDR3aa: CSGTQGGNTEAFF; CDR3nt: TGCAGCGGGACTCAGGGGGGTAACACTGAAGCTTTCTTT
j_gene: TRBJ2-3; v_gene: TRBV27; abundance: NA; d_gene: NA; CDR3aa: CASSLYRFTDTQYF; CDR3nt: TGTGCCAGCAGTTTATACAGGTTCACAGATACGCAGTATTTT
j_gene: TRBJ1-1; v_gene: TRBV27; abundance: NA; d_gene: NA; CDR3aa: CASSFYQGTEAFF; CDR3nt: TGTGCCAGCAGTTTTTATCAGGGCACTGAAGCTTTCTTT
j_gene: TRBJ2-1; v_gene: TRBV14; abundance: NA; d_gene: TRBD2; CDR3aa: CASSLGLAGDSYNEQFF; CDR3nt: TGTGCCAGCAGCCTGGGACTAGCGGGAGACTCCTACAATGAGCAGTTCTTC
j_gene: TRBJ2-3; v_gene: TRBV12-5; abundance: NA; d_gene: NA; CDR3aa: CASSRERRSTDTQYF; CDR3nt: TGTGCTAGCTCTAGGGAGCGGCGGAGCACAGATACGCAGTATTTT
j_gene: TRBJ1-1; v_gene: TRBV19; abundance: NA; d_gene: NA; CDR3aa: CASSIAQGSGEAFF; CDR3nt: TGTGCCAGTAGTATAGCGCAGGGTTCCGGTGAAGCTTTCTTT
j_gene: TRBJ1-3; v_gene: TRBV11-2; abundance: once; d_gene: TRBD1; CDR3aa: CASSSRGTGDGNTIYF; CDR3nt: TGTGCCAGCAGCTCAAGGGGGACAGGGGATGGAAACACCATATATTTT
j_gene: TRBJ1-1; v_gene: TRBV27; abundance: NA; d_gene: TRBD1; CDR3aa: CASSTNRGFMNTEAFF; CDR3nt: TGTGCCAGCAGTACCAACAGGGGGTTCATGAACACTGAAGCTTTCTTT
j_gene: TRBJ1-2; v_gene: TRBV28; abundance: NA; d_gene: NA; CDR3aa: CASSSDRNYGYTF; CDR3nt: TGTGCCAGCAGTTCTGACAGAAACTATGGCTACACCTTC
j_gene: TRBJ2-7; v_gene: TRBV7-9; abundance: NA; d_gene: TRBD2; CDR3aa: CASSSDGGRISYEQYF; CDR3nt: TGTGCCAGCAGCTCGGACGGCGGGAGGATATCCTACGAGCAGTACTTC
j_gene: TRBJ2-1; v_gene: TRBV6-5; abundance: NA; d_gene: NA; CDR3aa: CASSYLGADEQLF; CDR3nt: TGTGCCAGCAGTTACTTGGGGGCGGATGAGCAGCTCTTC
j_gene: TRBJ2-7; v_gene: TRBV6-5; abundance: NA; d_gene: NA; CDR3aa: CASSPDGGSRREQYF; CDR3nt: TGTGCCAGCAGTCCCGACGGGGGATCCCGCCGCGAGCAGTACTTC
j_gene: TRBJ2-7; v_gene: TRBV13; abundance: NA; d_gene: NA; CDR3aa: CASSSDRNEQYF; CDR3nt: TGTGCCAGCAGCTCGGACAGAAACGAGCAGTACTTC
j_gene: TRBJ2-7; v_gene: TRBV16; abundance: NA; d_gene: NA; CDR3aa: CASSLPSAYEQYF; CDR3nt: TGTGCCAGCAGCTTGCCGAGCGCATACGAGCAGTACTTC
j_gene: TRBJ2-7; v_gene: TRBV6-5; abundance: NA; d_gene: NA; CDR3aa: CASRASGTQNEQYF; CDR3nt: TGTGCCAGCAGAGCATCCGGGACACAGAACGAGCAGTACTTC
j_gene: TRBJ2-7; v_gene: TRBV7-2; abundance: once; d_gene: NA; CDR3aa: CASRLGGATSEQYF; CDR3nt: TGTGCCAGCAGGCTAGGGGGGGCGACGAGCGAGCAGTACTTC
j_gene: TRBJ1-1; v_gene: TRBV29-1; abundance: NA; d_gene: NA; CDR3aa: CSASGTSNTEAFF; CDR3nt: TGCAGCGCCTCCGGGACATCGAACACTGAAGCTTTCTTT
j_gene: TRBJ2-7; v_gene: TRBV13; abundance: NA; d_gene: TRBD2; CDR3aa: CASSLAGGLKDEQYF; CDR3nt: TGTGCCAGCAGCTTGGCGGGGGGGCTCAAGGACGAGCAGTACTTC
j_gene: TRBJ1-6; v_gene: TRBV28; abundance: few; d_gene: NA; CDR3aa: CASGVAGVGNSPLHF; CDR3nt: TGTGCCAGCGGAGTGGCCGGGGTTGGGAATTCACCCCTCCACTTT
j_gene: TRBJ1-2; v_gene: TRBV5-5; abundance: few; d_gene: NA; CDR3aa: CASSLSEGYTF; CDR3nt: TGTGCCAGCAGCTTGAGTGAGGGCTACACCTTC
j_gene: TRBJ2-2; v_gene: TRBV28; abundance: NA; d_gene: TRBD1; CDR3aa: CASSGTGVNTGELFF; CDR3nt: TGTGCCAGCAGTGGGACAGGAGTGAACACCGGGGAGCTGTTTTTT
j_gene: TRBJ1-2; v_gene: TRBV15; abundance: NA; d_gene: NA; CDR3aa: CATSRDRGYGYTF; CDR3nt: TGTGCCACCAGCAGAGACAGGGGCTATGGCTACACCTTC
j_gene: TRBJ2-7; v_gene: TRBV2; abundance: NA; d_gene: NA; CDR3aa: CASSESRYEQYF; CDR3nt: TGTGCCAGCAGTGAAAGCCGCTACGAGCAGTACTTC
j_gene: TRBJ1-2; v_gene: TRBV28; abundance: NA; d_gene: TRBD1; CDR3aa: CASSSPGQLSLIYGYTF; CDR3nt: TGTGCCAGCAGTTCACCGGGACAGCTATCTCTTATCTATGGCTACACCTTC
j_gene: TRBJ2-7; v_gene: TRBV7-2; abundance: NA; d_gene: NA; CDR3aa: CASSPQGRGYEQYF; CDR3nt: TGTGCCAGCAGCCCCCAGGGGAGGGGATACGAGCAGTACTTC
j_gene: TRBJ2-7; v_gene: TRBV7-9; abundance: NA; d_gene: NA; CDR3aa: CASSLRQKDGSYEQYF; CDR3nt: TGTGCCAGCAGCTTACGGCAAAAGGACGGGAGCTACGAGCAGTACTTC
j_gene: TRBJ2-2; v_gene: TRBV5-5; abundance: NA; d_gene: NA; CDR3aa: CASSLEGDGELFF; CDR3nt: TGTGCCAGCAGCTTGGAAGGGGACGGGGAGCTGTTTTTT
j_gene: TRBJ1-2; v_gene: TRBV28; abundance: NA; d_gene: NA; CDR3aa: CASSMGALGYTF; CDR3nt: TGTGCCAGCAGTATGGGGGCCCTGGGCTACACCTTC
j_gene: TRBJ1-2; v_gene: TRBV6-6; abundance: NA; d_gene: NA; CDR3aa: CASSLESGVGYTF; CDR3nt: TGTGCCAGCAGCCTCGAATCGGGGGTCGGCTACACCTTC
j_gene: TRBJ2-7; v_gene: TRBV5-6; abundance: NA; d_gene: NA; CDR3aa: CASTGRTETYEQYF; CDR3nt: TGTGCCAGCACCGGGAGGACAGAGACTTACGAGCAGTACTTC
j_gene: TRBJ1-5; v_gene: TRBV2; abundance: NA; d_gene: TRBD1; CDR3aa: CASSVLLVGGGQPQHF; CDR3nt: TGTGCCAGCAGTGTCTTATTGGTAGGGGGCGGCCAGCCCCAGCATTTT
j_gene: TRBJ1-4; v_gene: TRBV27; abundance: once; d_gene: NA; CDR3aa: CASSGVDEKLFF; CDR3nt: TGTGCCAGCAGCGGGGTGGACGAAAAACTGTTTTTT